The 18 T cell receptor beta chains presented below share a single source sample, sequenced in a study of blood T cell repertoires in COVID-19. Clones were read by immunoSEQ multiplex PCR, and TCRdb kept only the in-frame ones, dropping some. The sample lists about 200,000 clones; about nine tenths were seen once. The sample was peripheral blood. The receptors were sampled from a man in his forties or fifties with acute or convalescent COVID-19.

This rearrangement joins TRBV10-3 to TRBJ1-1; TRBD1 is a possible D gene (5 bases). The CDR3 runs to 14 residues. Germline loops: CDR1 ENHRY, CDR2 SYGVKD. Trimming took 0 bases from V and 1 from J, leaving 6 bases between them. CDR3 protein: CAISESGQNTEAFF. CDR3 nucleotide sequence: TGTGCCATCAGTGAGTCAGGACAGAACACTGAAGCTTTCTTT.

This chain links TRBV10-2 with TRBJ2-1; maybe TRBD1 (6 bases). Germline CDR1 is WSHSY and CDR2 is SAAADI. V lost 7 bases and J 8 bases, leaving 15 bases between the germline ends. The CDR3 length is 13 residues. The CDR3 DNA is TGCGCCAGCAAGGCAGGGGCGAGCGATGAGCAGTTCTTC. Protein: CASKAGASDEQFF.

The chain carries TRBV11-3 and TRBJ2-3, with a tentative D call TRBD2 (5 bases). V was pared by 5 bases and J by 2 bases, with 11 bases between. In germline, CDR1 is SGHNT, CDR2 YENEEA. CDR3 length: 14 amino acids. The CDR3 reads CASSKGGSTDTQYF. For the CDR3, the DNA is TGTGCCAGCAGCAAGGGCGGGTCCACAGATACGCAGTATTTT.

The sample holds one count of this clone. J is TRBJ2-5 and V is TRBV25-1, with TRBD2 matching 7 bases. The CDR3 runs to 14 residues. After removal of 3 bases from V and 5 bases from J, the junction contained 6 bases not matched to a gene. CDR1 and CDR2 from the germline V gene are MGHDK and SYGVNS. DNA for the CDR3: TGTGCCAGCAGTGACCGCGGGAGTGGGGAGACCCAGTACTTC. It is translated as CASSDRGSGETQYF.

The sample holds one count of this clone. This chain joins TRBV18 and TRBJ2-6, with a tentative D call TRBD1 (5 bases). The CDR3 totals 15 residues. Germline V lookup: CDR1 KGHSH, CDR2 LQKENI. Between the trimmed V and J ends, which lost 3 bases and 7 bases, there was a span of 13 bases. The CDR3 region is CASSPGAVSANVLTF. CDR3 DNA sequence: TGTGCCAGCTCACCTGGGGCGGTGAGTGCCAACGTCCTGACTTTC. Supplemented by reference TRBV18 and TRBJ2-6, the full variable domain reads NAGVMQNPRHLVRRRGQEARLRCSPMKGHSHVYWYRQLPEEGLKFMVYLQKENIIDESGMPKERFSAEFPKEGPSILRIQQVVRGDSAAYFCASSPGAVSANVLTFGAGSRLTVL.

CDR3 DNA: TGTGCCAGCAGCTTAGCCTGGGGAGGCACCTTTAACGAGCAGTACTTC. Its protein product is CASSLAWGGTFNEQYF. This chain joins TRBV7-2 and TRBJ2-7; a possible D gene is TRBD2 (6 bases). Germline values: CDR1 SGHTA, CDR2 FQGNSA. Trimming cost V 0 bases and J 5 bases, with 17 bases left between them. CDR3 size: 16 residues.

This sequence joins TRBV20-1 and TRBJ2-7, with 8 bases identical to TRBD2. Per the germline V gene, CDR1 is DFQATT and CDR2 is SNEGSKA (reference sequence). After removal of 7 bases from V and 6 bases from J, the junction contained 5 bases not matched to a gene. The CDR3 length is 11 residues. CDR3 sequence (DNA): TGCAGTGTCCGGGGGGGACGCGAGCAGTACTTC. The encoded protein is CSVRGGREQYF.

The DNA of the CDR3 is TGCGCCAGCGACTGGCGGGGGGGCGAGACCCAGTACTTC. Translated, it gives CASDWRGGETQYF. The chain recombines TRBV5-1 with TRBJ2-5, with 9 positions matching TRBD2. V dropped 7 bases and J dropped 5; count of bases not matched to a gene: 6. CDR1 and CDR2 (germline): SGHRS, YFSETQ. The length of the CDR3 is 13 residues.

The rearrangement joins TRBV6-5 to TRBJ2-3; D not resolved. Per germline, CDR1 MNHEY and CDR2 SVGAGI. This CDR3 contains 11 residues. The V and J ends lost 4 bases and 3 bases respectively, with 2 bases between them. The CDR3 loop is CASSSTDTQYF. The DNA of the CDR3 is TGTGCCAGCAGTTCGACAGATACGCAGTATTTT.

This clone was observed at least ten times. This chain uses TRBV10-3 with TRBJ1-5; D remains ambiguous. The V end lost 2 bases, the J end lost 4 bases, and 9 bases lay between the germline ends. The CDR3 contains 14 residues. From germline, CDR1 is ENHRY and CDR2 SYGVKD. The CDR3 protein is CAISEVGFNQPQHF. DNA for the CDR3: TGTGCCATCAGTGAGGTCGGTTTTAATCAGCCCCAGCATTTT.

The chain joins TRBV2 to TRBJ2-5; TRBD2 agrees at 10 bases. The ends lost 7 bases at V and 2 bases at J; junction bases unmatched: 7. Germline-derived CDR1 and CDR2 are SNHLY and FYNNEI. The CDR3 has 15 residues. The CDR3 nucleotides read TGTGCCAGCAACCTCGGACTAGCGGATCAAGAGACCCAGTACTTC. It is translated as CASNLGLADQETQYF. The entire variable domain, with the rest obtained from reference TRBV2 and TRBJ2-5, is as follows: EPEVTQTPSHQVTQMGQEVILRCVPISNHLYFYWYRQILGQKVEFLVSFYNNEISEKSEIFDDQFSVERPDGSNFTLKIRSTKLEDSAMYFCASNLGLADQETQYFGPGTRLLVL.

This chain's CDR3 is CASTGTSISEQYF. CDR3 coding DNA: TGTGCCAGCACTGGGACTAGCATCAGCGAGCAGTACTTC. The V gene is TRBV6-5, the J gene TRBJ2-7, with TRBD2 matching 9 bases. Germline lookup yields CDR1 MNHEY and CDR2 SVGAGI. Unmatched junction bases numbered 7, after V lost 7 bases and J lost 6 bases. This CDR3 contains 13 residues.

The genes are TRBV2 and TRBJ1-2, with D unclear. V gave up 0 bases and J gave up 6 bases, with 8 bases separating them. Looked up from germline, CDR1 is SNHLY and CDR2 is FYNNEI. The CDR3 consists of 13 residues. The CDR3 bases are TGTGCCAGCAGTGAAGCGAGGGAGGATGGCTACACCTTC. This sequence encodes CASSEAREDGYTF. Full variable domain (rest looked up from reference TRBV2 and TRBJ1-2): EPEVTQTPSHQVTQMGQEVILRCVPISNHLYFYWYRQILGQKVEFLVSFYNNEISEKSEIFDDQFSVERPDGSNFTLKIRSTKLEDSAMYFCASSEAREDGYTFGSGTRLTVV.

The V and J genes are TRBV6-5 and TRBJ2-3, with D possibly TRBD2 on 5 matching bases. V was clipped by 5 bases and J by 2 bases, with 8 bases between them. The CDR3 extends over 13 amino acids. Germline V gene sequence: CDR1 MNHEY, CDR2 SVGAGI. CDR3 coding DNA: TGTGCCAGCAGTCTAGCAGTCACAGATACGCAGTATTTT. It is translated as CASSLAVTDTQYF.

The chain employs TRBV9 and TRBJ2-1; 9 bases are shared with TRBD2. Germline trimming cut 0 bases from V and 5 bases from J; bases unmatched to any gene: 3. CDR1 is SGDLS, CDR2 YYNGEE, per germline. The CDR3 loop spans 15 amino acids. The CDR3, as DNA: TGTGCCAGCAGCGTAGGAGGCGGGAGGGACAATGAGCAGTTCTTC. This gives the protein CASSVGGGRDNEQFF. The full variable domain, rest sourced from reference TRBV9 and TRBJ2-1, is DSGVTQTPKHLITATGQRVTLRCSPRSGDLSVYWYQQSLDQGLQFLIQYYNGEERAKGNILERFSAQQFPDLHSELNLSSLELGDSALYFCASSVGGGRDNEQFFGPGTRLTVL.

The rearrangement uses TRBV5-4 and TRBJ1-2; 7 bases align to TRBD1. This CDR3 has 15 residues. CDR1 is SGHNT, CDR2 YYREEE, per germline (reference sequence). The trim removed 4 bases at V and 2 bases at J, leaving 8 bases unmatched. This CDR3 is CASSARQGGNYGYTF. CDR3 coding DNA: TGTGCCAGCAGCGCCCGACAGGGTGGGAACTATGGCTACACCTTC.

The chain has TRBV7-6 and TRBJ2-5; 8 bases fit TRBD1. The CDR3 has 16 amino acids. Trimming removed 5 bases from V and 2 bases from J; junction bases left unmatched: 10. Germline V gene sequence: CDR1 SGHVS, CDR2 FNYEAQ. CDR3 residues: CASSPPRQGLQETQYF. CDR3 DNA: TGTGCCAGCAGCCCACCCCGACAGGGGTTACAAGAGACCCAGTACTTC.

The genes are TRBV27 and TRBJ2-6; a possible D gene is TRBD1 (5 bases). The CDR3 spans 15 residues. Germline V gene lookup returns CDR1 MNHEY and CDR2 SMNVEV (reference sequence). V gave up 7 bases and J gave up 0 bases, with 10 bases separating them. CDR3 in DNA: TGTGCCAGCACCCGACAGTTCTCTGGGGCCAACGTCCTGACTTTC. This translates into CASTRQFSGANVLTF.